Presented here are 2 T cell receptor beta chains from one specimen sequenced in a study of blood T cell repertoires in COVID-19. TCRdb's copy holds only in-frame clones and misses some; the assay was immunoSEQ multiplex PCR. Seen here are 130,000 or so clones, about 87% observed once, and the top ten hold about 2.5%. Material: peripheral blood. These receptors were taken from a man in his fifties or sixties with active COVID-19.

The genes are TRBV5-6 and TRBJ2-7, with TRBD2 as a possible D gene (5 bases). This CDR3 is built from 15 residues. V shed 3 bases and J shed 6 bases, with 19 bases lying between them. The germline V gene has CDR1 SGHDT and CDR2 YYEEEE. Here the CDR3 DNA reads TGTGCCAGCAGCTGGCGAGCGGCCGTTTTCTCCGAGCAGTACTTC. Protein sequence: CASSWRAAVFSEQYF.

The rearrangement uses TRBV6-1 and TRBJ2-7; TRBD1 might be the D (7 bases). V dropped 0 bases and J dropped 5 bases, with 17 bases sitting between them. The CDR3 contains 16 residues. Germline CDR1 MNHNS, CDR2 SASEGT. The CDR3 region is CASSEATRTGLNEQYF. The CDR3 nucleotides are TGTGCCAGCAGTGAAGCTACACGGACAGGACTAAACGAGCAGTACTTC.